The 11 T cell receptor beta chains given below trace back to one sample, sequenced in a study of cytomegalovirus exposure and HLA in healthy donors. PCR primers comprised 60 Vbeta and 13 Jbeta primers. Method: immunoSEQ multiplex PCR; TCRdb's copy keeps in-frame clones and lacks some. The data show about 77,000 clones, 75% to 80% seen once. Input material: PBMCs. The source is a man aged 35-49 years in good health and CMV-seronegative.

The chain is built from TRBV7-9 and TRBJ1-4, with 7 bases lining up with TRBD1. Germline V gives CDR1 SEHNR, CDR2 FQNEAQ (reference sequence). Unmatched junction bases numbered 3, after V lost 1 base and J lost 7 bases. The CDR3 sequence is 14 residues long. Here the CDR3 reads CASSLEGGPEKLFF. CDR3 coding DNA: TGTGCCAGCAGCTTAGAAGGGGGCCCTGAAAAACTGTTTTTT.

The chain combines TRBV11-1 with TRBJ2-5; no definite D call. V was pared by 3 bases and J by 1 base, with 6 bases between. CDR3 size: 13 residues. CDR1 and CDR2 (germline): SGHAT, FQDESV (reference sequence). The CDR3 nucleotides read TGTGCCAGCAGCTTTAGCAGCCAAGAGACCCAGTACTTC. As protein: CASSFSSQETQYF.

J is TRBJ1-1 and V is TRBV6-1; weak D call: TRBD1 (6 bases). CDR1 is MNHNS and CDR2 is SASEGT in the germline V gene. Trimming stripped 7 bases from V and 5 bases from J, with 14 bases between. This CDR3 comprises 13 residues. CDR3 bases: TGTGCCAGCAATCAGGGGATTGGGACTGAAGCTTTCTTT. Amino acids: CASNQGIGTEAFF.

CDR3 in DNA: TGTGCCAGCAGCTTGGAGGGTGGGGGGGAGAACACCTTC. Its protein product is CASSLEGGGENTF. The rearrangement joins TRBV5-6 to TRBJ1-2; weak D call: TRBD1 (5 bases). The CDR3 consists of 13 residues. Germline V gene sequence: CDR1 SGHDT, CDR2 YYEEEE. V lost 0 bases and J 12 bases, leaving 15 bases between the germline ends.

The V call is TRBV6-1, the J call TRBJ2-4, with D perhaps TRBD1 (5 bases). This CDR3 contains 17 residues. The V end lost 3 bases, the J end lost 6 bases, and 21 bases lay between the germline ends. CDR1 and CDR2 (germline): MNHNS, SASEGT. The chain's CDR3 is CASSDLTAPGQGNIQYF. CDR3 coding DNA: TGTGCCAGCAGTGATCTGACAGCCCCGGGTCAAGGAAACATTCAGTACTTC.

CDR3 residues: CASSSQGDTQYF. The CDR3 region has the DNA TGTGCCAGCAGCTCTCAGGGAGATACGCAGTATTTT. The chain uses TRBV7-9 and TRBJ2-3; TRBD1 is a possible D gene (5 bases). The CDR3 contains 12 residues. Germline loops: CDR1 SEHNR, CDR2 FQNEAQ (reference sequence). Deletions cut 4 bases from V and 5 bases from J, with 7 bases between.

The rearrangement uses TRBV13 and TRBJ1-2, with D perhaps matching TRBD1 (6 bases). V lost 5 bases, J lost 3 bases, and 13 bases lay in between. The germline gives CDR1 PRHDT, CDR2 FYEKMQ (reference sequence). The CDR3 runs to 14 residues. CDR3 nucleotide sequence: TGTGCCAGCAGCCCTGGGGCAGGGGACTATGGCTACACCTTC. Its translation is CASSPGAGDYGYTF.

This clone was detected once. This chain joins TRBV19 and TRBJ1-6; D might be TRBD1 (5 bases). Trimming took 4 bases from V and 0 from J, leaving 10 bases between them. This CDR3 has 16 residues. Per the germline V gene, CDR1 is LNHDA and CDR2 is SQIVND (reference sequence). CDR3 amino acids: CASSTRGGSYNSPLHF. The CDR3, as DNA: TGTGCCAGTAGTACTCGGGGGGGCTCCTATAATTCACCCCTCCACTTT.

This clone occurred once. The chain has TRBV7-8 and TRBJ2-2, with TRBD2 matching 8 bases. The ends lost 2 bases at V and 4 bases at J; junction bases unmatched: 12. The CDR3 spans 18 residues. Germline V gene sequence: CDR1 SGHVS, CDR2 FQNEAQ. The CDR3 reads CASSLRAGAGSSTGELFF. The CDR3 bases are TGTGCCAGCAGCTTAAGAGCGGGGGCCGGTTCGAGCACCGGGGAGCTGTTTTTT.

The chain employs TRBV29-1 and TRBJ2-5; 12 positions agree with TRBD1. This CDR3 contains 13 residues. The germline V gene has CDR1 SQVTM and CDR2 ANQGSEA. With V trimmed by 6 bases and J by 5 bases, 4 bases remained unmatched. The chain's CDR3 is CSVGTGGAETQYF. CDR3 bases: TGCAGCGTGGGGACAGGGGGCGCGGAGACCCAGTACTTC.

The chain carries TRBV18 and TRBJ1-5; TRBD1 agrees at 7 bases. This CDR3 is built from 15 residues. The germline V gene encodes CDR1 KGHSH and CDR2 LQKENI. With V trimmed by 3 bases and J by 3 bases, 5 bases remained unmatched. Here the CDR3 reads CASSPPGTVNQPQHF. The CDR3 DNA reads as TGTGCCAGCTCACCCCCCGGGACAGTCAATCAGCCCCAGCATTTT.